This record looks at one TCR beta chain sequence and its context. This sample was included in a study of blood T cell repertoires in COVID-19. Study overall: Samples taken during acute and convalescent COVID-19 were collected in the United States, Italy and Spain. The cDNA or gDNA used as material had been derived from T cells, B-cell-depleted T cells, or PBMCs.

CDR3 size: 13 residues. Per the germline V gene, CDR1 is SNHLY and CDR2 is FYNNEI. The ends were cut back, 9 bases at V and 1 base at J, with 12 bases in the middle. The authors' processing: Reference gene primers were amplified, and this amplification served to estimate nucleated cell counts. Profiled with immunoSEQ multiplex PCR; TCRdb holds only in-frame clones, not every one. V, J and clone size reflect that table, while D and trimming were determined from the DNA. Of around 260,000 clones detected, more than 85% appear once; the ten largest clones hold around 0.84%. V gene TRBV2 combines with J gene TRBJ1-1, with a weak D call TRBD1 (5 bases). Source material: peripheral blood. The sequence derives from a man aged 30 to 45 with acute or convalescent COVID-19. The CDR3, as DNA: TGTGCCAGGGTCAATACAGGGAACACTGAAGCTTTCTTT. Amino acids: CARVNTGNTEAFF.